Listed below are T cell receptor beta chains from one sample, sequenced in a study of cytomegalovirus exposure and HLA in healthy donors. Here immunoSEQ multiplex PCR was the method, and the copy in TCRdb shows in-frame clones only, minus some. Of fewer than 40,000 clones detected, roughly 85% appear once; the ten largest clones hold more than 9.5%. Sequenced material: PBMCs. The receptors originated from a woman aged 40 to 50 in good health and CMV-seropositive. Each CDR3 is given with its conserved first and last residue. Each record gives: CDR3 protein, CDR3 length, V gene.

CASSLDLWAGASGYTF 16 TRBV5-1
CASSSVGGTEAFF 13 TRBV7-2
CASSARGRGTNEKLFF 16 TRBV2
CASSLEYGLSNTEAFF 16 TRBV11-2
CASSRSLDGTGFYEQYF 17 TRBV18
CASSLGGTVASPLHF 15 TRBV5-8
CASSPGHEKLFF 12 TRBV6-6
CASSPTRESYGYTF 14 TRBV18
CASRTGPSINEQFF 14 TRBV5-1
CASGLGGQVLGYTF 14 TRBV12-5
CASSLIDRTSGEQYF 15 TRBV5-1
CASSSTSDYTDTQYF 15 TRBV28
CASSVATGGATGELFF 16 TRBV9
CASSQDAGVGETQYF 15 TRBV4-3
CASSSSPDRTSGGGTQYF 18 TRBV5-1
CSSSFPGISYNEQFF 15 TRBV7-9
CASKGQGFYEQYF 13 TRBV11-2
CASSQQPLGHYEQYF 15 TRBV4-3
CASSWGQGLNQPQHF 15 TRBV5-1
CASSLDALSGELFF 14 TRBV5-1
CASSTPPTSEDSDTQYF 17 TRBV19
CASSPGLAAYNEQFF 15 TRBV9
CASSIPGTGGRQPQHF 16 TRBV19
CASSQDPPQGASYGYTF 17 TRBV4-1
CASSYEAGDQETQYF 15 TRBV6-5
CASSQTPEKLFF 12 TRBV6-5
CASSEGKQPQHF 12 TRBV28
CASSPPGTGVYEQFF 15 TRBV18
CASSVQAYSNQPQHF 15 TRBV9
CSVEGQGRTPYEQYF 15 TRBV29-1
CASSSRQGNEQFF 13 TRBV7-7
CASSNGQGGHEQYF 14 TRBV27
CASRTGLNTEAFF 13 TRBV2
CASSPSAGLSTDTQYF 16 TRBV4-2
CASSFGAYEQYF 12 TRBV5-5
CASSSDSNSPLHF 13 TRBV4-1
CASTQTGTGRNQPQHF 16 TRBV28
CASSTGGSWRNQPQHF 16 TRBV19
CASSGTGDRGEKLFF 15 TRBV5-1
CASSPQSSYGYTF 13 TRBV4-1
CSARGDGFNYGYTF 14 TRBV29-1
CASSWGQGRTGELFF 15 TRBV5-6
CASSLVAGATDTQYF 15 TRBV7-2
CASSSQGRGNTEAFF 15 TRBV6-1
CASSPQGQGPEGAFF 15 TRBV18
CASRSAGLPSTDTQYF 16 TRBV27
CASSKGGRTYNEQFF 15 TRBV19
CASSLEGASSYNSPLHF 17 TRBV27
CASKHSGANYGYTF 14 TRBV2
CASSLSGKGAHPKNQPQHF 19 TRBV27
CASSDLGTGSSGANVLTF 18 TRBV6-4
CASSLARQANEKLFF 15 TRBV7-2
CASSLRTGVYEQYF 14 TRBV27
CASRDPASDSYEQYF 15 TRBV6-5
CASRAHYGNTEAFF 14 TRBV6-6
CASSFGQTDQPRHF 14 TRBV27
CASRRGIGSDTQYF 14 TRBV6-5
CSVVRGQGFAGELFF 15 TRBV29-1